The next 27 T cell receptor beta chains were all read from a single sample in a study of PD-1 blockade in classical Hodgkin lymphoma. Every patient was affected by relapse after autologous stem cell transplantation, while exposure to brentuximab vedotin was not uniform. Only in-frame clones appear in the TCRdb table, and some are missing; sequencing was by immunoSEQ multiplex PCR. The data show just over 14,000 clones, around 80% seen once. The sample here was peripheral blood mononuclear cells (PBMCs), taken before the second cycle of nivolumab. The origin of the receptors is a human donor with classical Hodgkin lymphoma.

This clone was detected only a few times. The V call is TRBV4-3, the J call TRBJ1-5; D not certain. The CDR3 is 18 amino acids. Trimming left V 0 bases short and J 2 bases short, with 17 bases between. Germline CDR1 reads LGHNA; CDR2 reads YSLEER. The CDR3 here is CASSQDLQPGWGNQPQHF. The CDR3, as DNA: TGCGCCAGCAGCCAAGATCTTCAACCGGGCTGGGGCAATCAGCCCCAGCATTTT.

This CDR3 is CASRRGGSTDTQYF. CDR3 DNA: TGTGCCAGCCGGCGGGGGGGTAGCACAGATACGCAGTATTTT. The genes are TRBV7-2 and TRBJ2-3; 9 bases align to TRBD2. The CDR3 has 14 residues. Trimming at V came to 8 bases and at J to 0 bases, leaving 3 bases not matched to a gene. Germline V gene lookup returns CDR1 SGHTA and CDR2 FQGNSA.

The chain uses TRBV4-1 and TRBJ2-7; 7 bases map to TRBD1. This CDR3 region has 18 residues. Germline lookup yields CDR1 MGHRA and CDR2 YSYEKL. The V segment lost 0 bases and the J segment 3 bases; nucleotides outside the gene matches: 14. This chain's CDR3 is CASSQESLSTGADYEQYF. The CDR3 region has the DNA TGCGCCAGCAGCCAAGAGTCCCTCTCAACAGGGGCAGACTACGAGCAGTACTTC.

The V call is TRBV5-8, the J call TRBJ1-6, with TRBD1 matching over 10 bases. This CDR3 has 13 amino acids. Germline V CDR1 and CDR2: SGHTS, YDEGEE. V lost 5 bases and J lost 11; bases outside the gene matches: 4. CDR3 sequence: CASRPDRGTPLHF. The CDR3 coding sequence is TGTGCCAGCAGGCCGGACAGGGGGACACCCCTCCACTTT.

This chain connects TRBV29-1 to TRBJ1-2, with TRBD1 matching over 7 bases. The CDR3 is 12 residues long. Germline trimming cut 7 bases from V and 6 bases from J; bases unmatched to any gene: 8. Per germline, CDR1 SQVTM and CDR2 ANQGSEA. CDR3 region: CSATWQGDGYTF. In DNA form, the CDR3 reads TGCAGCGCGACGTGGCAGGGGGATGGCTACACCTTC.

In regard to this clone: At the DNA level, this CDR3 is encoded by other sequences in the same sample as well. The V gene is TRBV18, the J gene TRBJ1-5; no clear D gene. V was pared by 6 bases and J by 5 bases, with 11 bases between. The CDR3 contains 13 residues. Germline CDR1 and CDR2: KGHSH and LQKENI. The CDR3 DNA is TGTGCCAGCTCGCCAACAGCTGATCAGCCCCAGCATTTT. It encodes CASSPTADQPQHF.

There are a few counts of this clone. This chain connects TRBV7-9 to TRBJ2-2; 10 nucleotides align to TRBD1. The CDR3 sequence is 17 residues long. CDR1 is SEHNR and CDR2 is FQNEAQ in the germline V gene (reference sequence). V dropped 7 bases and J dropped 6; count of bases not matched to a gene: 14. CDR3 region: CASTSYTGTGASGELFF. The DNA of the CDR3 is TGTGCCAGCACCTCATACACCGGGACAGGGGCTTCCGGGGAGCTGTTTTTT.

This clone occurred a few times. J is TRBJ1-6 and V is TRBV11-1; 7 bases are a match to TRBD1. The germline CDR1 and CDR2 sequences are SGHAT and FQDESV (reference sequence). V trimming: 0 bases; J trimming: 8 bases; junction bases outside the gene matches: 1. The CDR3 has 14 residues. The CDR3 loop reads CASSLAGTDSPLHF. CDR3 DNA: TGTGCCAGCAGCTTAGCGGGGACAGATTCACCCCTCCACTTT.

This chain links TRBV7-2 with TRBJ1-5; D not certain. The V gene lost 2 bases and the J gene lost 7 bases, with 18 bases spanning the gap. In germline, CDR1 is SGHTA, CDR2 FQGNSA. The CDR3 sequence is 16 residues long. The CDR3 region is CASSLRAQQGGQPQHF. The CDR3 nucleotides are TGTGCCAGCAGCTTACGCGCACAACAAGGCGGGCAGCCCCAGCATTTT.

The chain has TRBV19 and TRBJ1-4; D is undetermined. Germline CDR1 and CDR2: LNHDA and SQIVND (reference sequence). V gave up 7 bases and J gave up 5 bases, with 11 bases separating them. CDR3 length equals 13 residues. The CDR3 DNA sequence: TGTGCCAGTATGAATCCAGCCAATGAAAAACTGTTTTTT. Protein sequence: CASMNPANEKLFF.

The V and J genes are TRBV27 and TRBJ2-3; D remains unclear. The CDR3 is 15 amino acids. CDR1 is MNHEY and CDR2 is SMNVEV in the germline V gene (reference sequence). Trimming pared 5 bases from V and 3 bases from J, leaving 15 bases between. The CDR3 nucleotides read TGTGCCAGCAGTAAGGGCCAGGCCGCGACAGATACGCAGTATTTT. Its translation is CASSKGQAATDTQYF.

The V and J genes are TRBV14 and TRBJ2-1, with 10 bases that match TRBD1. Germline V CDR1 and CDR2: SGHDN, FVKESK. The V and J ends lost 4 bases and 6 bases, in that order; junction bases with no gene match: 6. This CDR3 comprises 15 residues. The CDR3 coding sequence is TGTGCCAGCAGCCCGGGACAGGGGTCCGTCAATGAGCAGTTCTTC. Protein: CASSPGQGSVNEQFF.

The chain is built from TRBV7-9 and TRBJ2-2; D is ambiguous. The CDR3 runs 17 residues. Germline values: CDR1 SEHNR, CDR2 FQNEAQ (reference sequence). V dropped 5 bases and J dropped 0 bases, with 16 bases sitting between them. DNA for the CDR3: TGTGCCAGCAGCCCGCCGAACATGGCCGCGAACACCGGGGAGCTGTTTTTT. This translates into CASSPPNMAANTGELFF.

J is TRBJ1-2 and V is TRBV9; 9 nucleotides align to TRBD1. CDR1 is SGDLS, CDR2 YYNGEE, per germline. V shed 4 bases and J 4 bases; nucleotides not matched to a gene: 14. This CDR3 region has 17 residues. The CDR3 coding sequence is TGTGCCAGCAGCTCCATCTTGAGAGGGACAGGGACCTATGGCTACACCTTC. Amino acids: CASSSILRGTGTYGYTF.

The V gene is TRBV28, the J gene TRBJ2-4; 13 nucleotides align to TRBD2. Germline trimming cut 5 bases from V and 12 bases from J; bases unmatched to any gene: 10. CDR3 size: 15 residues. From germline, CDR1 is MDHEN and CDR2 SYDVKM. This CDR3 is CASSLSGLAGRGQYF. In nucleotides, the CDR3 is TGTGCCAGCAGTCTCTCGGGACTAGCGGGGAGAGGTCAGTACTTC.

This clone has a handful of counts. The chain couples TRBV19 to TRBJ2-1; D assignment may be TRBD1 or TRBD2 (6 bases each). V shed 3 bases and J shed 9 bases, with 18 bases lying between them. The V gene's germline CDR1 is LNHDA and CDR2 SQIVND (reference sequence). This CDR3 spans 15 amino acids. The CDR3 region is CASSISQGRWSEQFF. The CDR3 nucleotides read TGTGCCAGTAGTATTAGCCAGGGGAGGTGGAGTGAGCAGTTCTTC.

The chain links TRBV6-4 to TRBJ2-1; tentatively, D is TRBD1 or TRBD2 (5 bases each). The CDR3 is 18 residues long. Germline V CDR1 and CDR2: MRHNA, SNTAGT. Deletions cut 0 bases from V and 0 bases from J, with 15 bases between. The CDR3 here is CASSDSKGTASSYNEQFF. Written as DNA, the CDR3 is TGTGCCAGCAGTGACTCGAAGGGGACGGCCAGCTCCTACAATGAGCAGTTCTTC.

This rearrangement joins TRBV6-5 to TRBJ2-1; 8 nucleotides match TRBD2. V dropped 10 bases and J dropped 2; count of bases not matched to a gene: 7. Looked up from germline, CDR1 is MNHEY and CDR2 is SVGAGI. This CDR3 is built from 14 residues. CDR3 coding DNA: TGTGCCACCCACCCGGGGGGGGCCTACAATGAGCAGTTCTTC. Its protein product is CATHPGGAYNEQFF.

This chain joins TRBV5-5 and TRBJ2-5; perhaps TRBD1 as D (6 bases). The CDR3 runs 15 residues. V gave up 3 bases and J gave up 5 bases, with 17 bases separating them. Germline V gene lookup returns CDR1 SGHKS and CDR2 YYEKEE (reference sequence). The CDR3 loop reads CASSWGRGRGETQYF. In DNA, the CDR3 is TGTGCCAGCAGCTGGGGCCGAGGAAGGGGGGAGACCCAGTACTTC.

This clone was counted a few times. The J gene is TRBJ2-7, the V gene TRBV2; 7 bases line up with TRBD1. The CDR3 covers 11 residues. Germline V lookup: CDR1 SNHLY, CDR2 FYNNEI. With 9 bases clipped from V and 9 bases from J, the junction kept 8 bases outside the gene matches. Written as DNA, the CDR3 is TGTGCCAGTGGGACAGCGGAGCGGCAGTACTTC. This translates into CASGTAERQYF.

The rearrangement uses TRBV5-4 and TRBJ1-2, with a weak D call TRBD1 (6 bases). V gave up 1 base and J gave up 0 bases, with 13 bases separating them. The CDR3 has 16 residues. CDR1 and CDR2 from the germline V gene are SGHNT and YYREEE (reference sequence). Here the CDR3 DNA reads TGTGCCAGCAGCTTGCGGGGGGGCCCAGCTAACTATGGCTACACCTTC. Translation: CASSLRGGPANYGYTF.

This chain uses TRBV28 with TRBJ2-7, with 9 bases fitting TRBD1. Germline CDR1 is MDHEN and CDR2 is SYDVKM. CDR3 length equals 14 residues. Losses at the gene ends were 5 bases for V and 5 bases for J; bases not matched to a gene: 7. The CDR3 sequence: CASSVDRGWDEQYF. CDR3 in DNA: TGTGCCAGCAGTGTGGACAGGGGATGGGACGAGCAGTACTTC.

The V and J genes are TRBV18 and TRBJ2-2; D may match TRBD1 or TRBD2 (5 bases each). Deletions cut 1 base from V and 2 bases from J, with 8 bases between. Per germline, CDR1 KGHSH and CDR2 LQKENI. This CDR3 region has 15 residues. CDR3 sequence: CASSPRGDNTGELFF. Here the CDR3 DNA reads TGTGCCAGCTCACCACGAGGGGATAACACCGGGGAGCTGTTTTTT.

CDR3 sequence reads: CASSFRYEQYF. CDR3 coding DNA: TGTGCCAGCAGCTTTAGATACGAGCAGTACTTC. V usage is TRBV5-8 and J usage is TRBJ2-7, with D unresolved. The CDR3 runs 11 residues. Germline lookup yields CDR1 SGHTS and CDR2 YDEGEE. The germline V and J ends were trimmed by 2 bases and 4 bases, with 4 bases remaining between them.

The chain combines TRBV27 with TRBJ2-7; D remains unclear. Trimming cost V 3 bases and J 6 bases, with 3 bases left between them. CDR1 MNHEY and CDR2 SMNVEV come from the germline V gene (reference sequence). The CDR3 runs to 10 residues. The CDR3 is CASSLGEQYF. The CDR3 region has the DNA TGTGCCAGCAGTTTGGGCGAGCAGTACTTC.

This sequence joins TRBV13 and TRBJ2-5, with 10 nucleotides matching TRBD1. Germline V CDR1 and CDR2: PRHDT, FYEKMQ (reference sequence). This CDR3 comprises 14 residues. Trimming removed 5 bases from V and 4 bases from J; junction bases left unmatched: 4. The CDR3 DNA follows: TGTGCCAGCAGCACTCGGGACAGGGGAGAGACCCAGTACTTC. Its protein product is CASSTRDRGETQYF.

This clone was seen once. This chain joins TRBV18 and TRBJ1-2; no clear D gene. The length of the CDR3 is 16 residues. Germline CDR1 KGHSH, CDR2 LQKENI. Trimming took 4 bases from V and 0 from J, leaving 15 bases between them. CDR3 DNA sequence: TGTGCCAGCTCACTAGAAGTGGCAGCCTCTAACTATGGCTACACCTTC. This codes for CASSLEVAASNYGYTF.